A single sample gave rise to the 32 T cell receptor beta chains below, sequenced in a study of T cells in Graves' hyperthyroidism and ophthalmopathy. The TCR beta CDR3 regions underwent amplification using RNA transcripts as the source. Primed by the HTBI set, a first-round RT-PCR was run on the TCR CDR3. TCRdb analysed the multiplex PCR reads with MiXCR anew, one entry per CDR3 protein. The table lists about 640,000 distinct CDR3 sequences, more than 14% of them singletons. The sample comprised blood. The receptors stem from a woman aged 50 to 60 with Graves' ophthalmopathy.

This clonotype was detected many times. The rearrangement links TRBV18 to TRBJ2-7, with D maybe TRBD1 (6 bases). CDR1 and CDR2 from the germline V gene are KGHSH and LQKENI. V lost 4 bases, J lost 4 bases, and 14 bases lay in between. The CDR3 runs 14 residues. Written as DNA, the CDR3 is TGTGCCAGCTCACGTGTGGACAGACCTTACGAGCAGTACTTC. Translated: CASSRVDRPYEQYF.

This clonotype was seen many times. V and J are TRBV27 and TRBJ1-6, with a tentative D call TRBD1 (5 bases). CDR3 size: 15 residues. The V gene's germline CDR1 is MNHEY and CDR2 SMNVEV (reference sequence). V was shortened by 2 bases and J by 9 bases, with 14 bases between the two germline ends. The CDR3 loop is CASSLIPGGGSPLHF. The CDR3 DNA sequence: TGTGCCAGCAGTTTAATCCCGGGGGGGGGTTCACCCCTCCACTTT.

This clonotype was counted between two and nine times. It may be a read error: a sequence one base away is much more abundant. The chain couples TRBV10-3 to TRBJ2-7, with 7 bases identical to TRBD1. In germline, CDR1 is ENHRY, CDR2 SYGVKD. The CDR3 has 13 residues. Trimming took 5 bases from V and 3 from J; bases not matched to a gene: 4. This CDR3 is CAISPGQFYEQYF. In DNA, the CDR3 is TGTGCCATCAGTCCGGGACAGTTCTACGAGCAGTACTTC.

This clonotype was seen ten or more times. The chain recombines TRBV11-3 with TRBJ2-1; 9 nucleotides align to TRBD2. Germline assignment: CDR1 SGHNT and CDR2 YENEEA. Unmatched junction bases numbered 7, after V lost 6 bases and J lost 7 bases. This CDR3 is 14 amino acids long. The CDR3 coding sequence is TGTGCCAGCAGAAGTAGCGGGAGTCGGAATGAGCAGTTCTTC. This sequence encodes CASRSSGSRNEQFF.

The chain joins TRBV11-1 to TRBJ2-6, with D maybe TRBD1 (5 bases). The CDR3 length is 19 residues. Trimming left V 4 bases short and J 0 bases short, with 19 bases between. CDR1 is SGHAT, CDR2 FQDESV, per germline (reference sequence). The CDR3 sequence is CASSYGMGPTSSGANVLTF. CDR3 coding DNA: TGTGCCAGCAGCTATGGGATGGGGCCCACCTCCTCTGGGGCCAACGTCCTGACTTTC.

This clonotype was observed at least ten times. The rearrangement joins TRBV10-3 to TRBJ2-7, with 7 bases that match TRBD1. CDR1 is ENHRY and CDR2 is SYGVKD in the germline V gene. The CDR3 has 13 amino acids. Losses at the gene ends were 7 bases for V and 2 bases for J; bases not matched to a gene: 5. The CDR3 sequence: CAIKPGQTYEQYF. In DNA form, the CDR3 reads TGTGCCATCAAACCGGGACAGACCTACGAGCAGTACTTC.

This chain uses TRBV4-2 with TRBJ1-5; D is uncertain. Germline CDR1 reads LGHNA; CDR2 reads YNFKEQ. CDR3 size: 15 residues. V lost 1 base to trimming and J lost 2 bases, with 9 bases between them. CDR3 sequence: CASSQGPPGNQPQHF. The CDR3 DNA reads as TGTGCCAGCAGCCAAGGGCCGCCTGGCAATCAGCCCCAGCATTTT.

This clonotype was picked up a small number of times. The V gene is TRBV28, the J gene TRBJ1-2, with TRBD1 identical over 8 bases. CDR3 size: 13 residues. V lost 6 bases and J lost 8; bases outside the gene matches: 8. Germline CDR1 is MDHEN and CDR2 is SYDVKM. The CDR3 reads CASRPTGVEGYTF. The CDR3 DNA follows: TGTGCCAGCAGACCGACAGGGGTGGAGGGCTACACCTTC.

The sample holds many counts of this clonotype. The V gene is TRBV7-2, the J gene TRBJ2-7, with 12 bases identical to TRBD2. The CDR3 is 16 amino acids. The germline V gene has CDR1 SGHTA and CDR2 FQGNSA. V was clipped by 1 base and J by 3 bases; unmatched bases: 4. The CDR3 region is CASSLVLAGGIYEQYF. DNA of the CDR3: TGTGCCAGCAGCTTAGTACTAGCGGGAGGTATCTACGAGCAGTACTTC.

J is TRBJ1-4 and V is TRBV6-1, with D perhaps TRBD1 (6 bases). Germline-derived CDR1 and CDR2 are MNHNS and SASEGT. The V and J ends lost 7 bases and 7 bases respectively, with 16 bases between them. The CDR3 loop spans 14 amino acids. CDR3 loop: CASNIQGGSEKLFF. The CDR3 DNA reads TGTGCCAGCAATATACAGGGAGGATCTGAAAAACTGTTTTTT.

In its sample, this clonotype was seen many times. V is TRBV5-8 and J is TRBJ1-1; D gene unclear. The CDR3 has 13 amino acids. The germline V gene encodes CDR1 SGHTS and CDR2 YDEGEE. V was cut by 5 bases and J by 4 bases, with 12 bases left in between. CDR3 in DNA: TGTGCCAGCAGATCGGTCCCTACCACTGAAGCTTTCTTT. Amino acids: CASRSVPTTEAFF.

At least ten counts were recorded for this clonotype. CDR3 DNA sequence: TGTGCCAGCAGAGCCACAGGGGGCGTTTCTAAGTACTTC. Its protein product is CASRATGGVSKYF. This chain connects TRBV2 to TRBJ2-7, with TRBD1 identical over 9 bases. Germline V gene data show CDR1 as SNHLY and CDR2 as FYNNEI. This CDR3 is 13 amino acids long. V was pared by 6 bases and J by 11 bases, with 11 bases of the junction left unmatched.

The chain uses TRBV9 and TRBJ1-1, with a possible D match to TRBD1 (5 bases). Trimming took 0 bases from V and 0 from J, leaving 12 bases between them. Germline V CDR1 and CDR2: SGDLS, YYNGEE. This CDR3 contains 16 residues. CDR3 region: CASSVDGGRMNTEAFF. The CDR3 DNA sequence: TGTGCCAGCAGCGTAGACGGGGGGAGGATGAACACTGAAGCTTTCTTT.

In this sample, this clonotype turned up many times. The genes are TRBV11-3 and TRBJ2-1; D ambiguous. The germline CDR1 and CDR2 sequences are SGHNT and YENEEA. The CDR3 is 13 residues long. V was pared by 6 bases and J by 9 bases, with 15 bases between. The CDR3 sequence: CASSPPNIGEQFF. The CDR3 bases are TGTGCCAGCAGTCCACCCAACATCGGTGAGCAGTTCTTC.

This clonotype appeared a few times. The DNA of the CDR3 is TGTGCGTCGGCCCGGATTGAGTATGGCTACACCTTC. Translation gives CASARIEYGYTF. The V gene is TRBV2, the J gene TRBJ1-2; D is unclear. Germline loops: CDR1 SNHLY, CDR2 FYNNEI. This CDR3 is 12 amino acids long.

This clonotype was observed at least ten times. The genes are TRBV7-9 and TRBJ2-7; possible D gene TRBD1, 6 bases. Germline CDR1 and CDR2: SEHNR and FQNEAQ (reference sequence). With 4 bases removed from V and 1 base from J, the gap between germline ends came to 11 bases. The CDR3 consists of 14 residues. CDR3 sequence: CASSYRAGSYEQYF. The CDR3 region has the DNA TGTGCCAGCAGCTACAGGGCAGGGTCCTACGAGCAGTACTTC.

This clonotype was seen a handful of times. This rearrangement joins TRBV15 to TRBJ2-7; 10 positions agree with TRBD2. With 0 bases clipped from V and 3 bases from J, the junction kept 5 bases outside the gene matches. The CDR3 sequence is 16 residues long. From germline, CDR1 is LNHNV and CDR2 YYDKDF (reference sequence). Written as DNA, the CDR3 is TGTGCCACCAGCAGAGATTTAGCGGGAGGATTCTACGAGCAGTACTTC. Translation: CATSRDLAGGFYEQYF. The variable domain in full, completed from reference TRBV15 and TRBJ2-7, reads DAMVIQNPRYQVTQFGKPVTLSCSQTLNHNVMYWYQQKSSQAPKLLFHYYDKDFNNEADTPDNFQSRRPNTSFCFLDIRSPGLGDTAMYLCATSRDLAGGFYEQYFGPGTRLTVT.

This clonotype appeared many times. This rearrangement joins TRBV18 to TRBJ1-1; unclear D gene. CDR3 length equals 13 residues. V lost 3 bases, J lost 1 base, and 6 bases lay in between. Germline CDR1 KGHSH, CDR2 LQKENI. The CDR3 sequence: CASSPKKNTEAFF. As DNA, the CDR3 is TGTGCCAGCTCACCTAAGAAGAACACTGAAGCTTTCTTT.

J is TRBJ1-2 and V is TRBV6-5; possible D gene TRBD1, 5 bases. Germline CDR1 MNHEY, CDR2 SVGAGI. V was clipped by 0 bases and J by 7 bases, with 12 bases between them. The CDR3 has 14 amino acids. DNA for the CDR3: TGTGCCAGCAGTTACTCGACAAGGGGTAGTGGCTACACCTTC. This encodes CASSYSTRGSGYTF.

This clonotype appeared many times. The chain combines TRBV19 with TRBJ1-1; 11 bases fit TRBD1. Per the germline V gene, CDR1 is LNHDA and CDR2 is SQIVND (reference sequence). The CDR3 loop spans 18 amino acids. V lost 5 bases, J lost 1 base, and 12 bases stayed unmatched. This CDR3 reads CASSPRTGGAAPNTEAFF. For the CDR3, the DNA is TGTGCCAGTAGTCCAAGGACAGGGGGCGCCGCCCCGAACACTGAAGCTTTCTTT.

This clonotype was picked up many times. The genes are TRBV3-2 and TRBJ2-7; the listed D gene, TRBD2, was not tested against the DNA. TRBV3-2 is a recognized pseudogene. The CDR3 runs 14 residues. The CDR3 DNA reads TGTGCCAGCAGCCAAGACTTGCGGGAGGACGAGCAGTACTTC. It is translated as CASSQDLREDEQYF.

This clonotype was observed a handful of times. The J gene is TRBJ1-2, the V gene TRBV7-9, with D unclear. Germline lookup yields CDR1 SEHNR and CDR2 FQNEAQ (reference sequence). This CDR3 has 18 amino acids. Trimming stripped 2 bases from V and 5 bases from J, with 24 bases between. CDR3 in amino acids: CASSLREGGVLSQYGYTF. Written as DNA, the CDR3 is TGTGCCAGCAGCTTAAGGGAGGGCGGCGTTTTGTCCCAATATGGCTACACCTTC.

This clonotype was counted at least ten times. The chain is built from TRBV5-6 and TRBJ2-1; no clear D. CDR1 and CDR2 from the germline V gene are SGHDT and YYEEEE. The length of the CDR3 is 14 residues. With 1 base removed from V and 6 bases from J, the gap between germline ends came to 11 bases. The CDR3 reads CASSLFSPANEQFF. CDR3 DNA: TGTGCCAGCAGCTTGTTCTCTCCTGCCAATGAGCAGTTCTTC.

This clonotype was seen at least ten times. The chain joins TRBV18 to TRBJ1-1, with D uncertain. This CDR3 spans 15 amino acids. Trimming pared 2 bases from V and 0 bases from J, leaving 10 bases between. Looked up from germline, CDR1 is KGHSH and CDR2 is LQKENI. The CDR3 loop is CASSPSAQMNTEAFF. CDR3 in DNA: TGTGCCAGCTCACCATCGGCACAAATGAACACTGAAGCTTTCTTT.

This clonotype was detected many times. V and J are TRBV11-2 and TRBJ2-5; D is uncertain. CDR1 and CDR2 from the germline V gene are SGHAT and FQNNGV. V gave up 3 bases and J gave up 1 base, with 12 bases separating them. The CDR3 has 15 amino acids. As DNA, the CDR3 is TGTGCCAGCAGCTTCGTATTTCTGGTCCAAGAGACCCAGTACTTC. It translates to CASSFVFLVQETQYF.

The V call is TRBV12-3 or TRBV12-4, the J call TRBJ1-4, with TRBD1 matching 10 bases. V was clipped by 5 bases and J by 8 bases; unmatched bases: 8. CDR3 length equals 15 residues. CDR3 sequence: CASSRTGGPGEKLFF. The CDR3 DNA reads TGTGCCAGCAGTCGGACAGGGGGACCGGGGGAAAAACTGTTTTTT.

The V and J genes are TRBV27 and TRBJ2-2; possible D gene TRBD2, 6 bases. V gave up 2 bases and J gave up 5 bases, with 9 bases separating them. The CDR3 totals 14 residues. Germline loops: CDR1 MNHEY, CDR2 SMNVEV (reference sequence). The CDR3 DNA reads as TGTGCCAGCAGTTTAGTGGCGGGAACCGGGGAGCTGTTTTTT. This gives the protein CASSLVAGTGELFF.

This clonotype was counted at least ten times. V is TRBV18 and J is TRBJ2-2; D is possibly TRBD1 or TRBD2 (5 bases each). Trimming stripped 3 bases from V and 0 bases from J, with 8 bases between. Germline CDR1 and CDR2: KGHSH and LQKENI. CDR3 length: 15 amino acids. The CDR3 bases are TGTGCCAGCTCACCGAGGGACCCGAACACCGGGGAGCTGTTTTTT. It codes for CASSPRDPNTGELFF.

The chain links TRBV19 to TRBJ2-7, with 10 bases identical to TRBD1. The germline V gene encodes CDR1 LNHDA and CDR2 SQIVND (reference sequence). CDR3 size: 14 residues. Trimming removed 3 bases from V and 7 bases from J; junction bases left unmatched: 6. In DNA form, the CDR3 reads TGTGCCAGTAGTATCCGACAGGGGGCGAGGGAGCAGTACTTC. Translating it yields CASSIRQGAREQYF.

The rearrangement uses TRBV25-1 and TRBJ2-5, with no clear D. Between the trimmed V and J ends, which lost 4 bases and 0 bases, there was a span of 15 bases. The germline gives CDR1 MGHDK, CDR2 SYGVNS. CDR3 length equals 16 residues. CDR3 in DNA: TGTGCCAGCAGTGGGGTGCCGCCCGTTAACCAAGAGACCCAGTACTTC. This gives the protein CASSGVPPVNQETQYF.

This clonotype was seen at least ten times. The CDR3 sequence: CASSQAVAGGREQYF. For the CDR3, the DNA is TGTGCCAGCAGCCAAGCGGTAGCGGGAGGGAGGGAGCAGTACTTC. The genes are TRBV3-1 and TRBJ2-7; 11 bases are shared with TRBD2. Losses at the gene ends were 1 base for V and 7 bases for J; bases not matched to a gene: 6. Germline loops: CDR1 LGHDT, CDR2 YNNKEL (reference sequence). The CDR3 is 15 residues long.

This clonotype came up many times. The rearrangement links TRBV30 to TRBJ1-1; D gene uncertain. There are 14 residues in the CDR3. CDR1 and CDR2 from the germline V gene are GTSNPN and SVGIG (reference sequence). Trimming stripped 1 base from V and 1 base from J, with 10 bases between. The CDR3 here is CAWSGQTANTEAFF. The CDR3 bases are TGTGCCTGGAGTGGGCAGACGGCGAACACTGAAGCTTTCTTT. The full variable domain, its missing parts supplied by reference TRBV30 and TRBJ1-1, is SQTIHQWPATLVQPVGSPLSLECTVEGTSNPNLYWYRQAAGRGLQLLFYSVGIGQISSEVPQNLSASRPQDRQFILSSKKLLLSDSGFYLCAWSGQTANTEAFFGQGTRLTVV.